These T cell receptor beta chains were read from a single sample in a study of blood T cell repertoires in COVID-19. The method was immunoSEQ multiplex PCR; TCRdb's version includes in-frame clones alone and lacks a portion of them. The table includes about 400,000 clones, 70% to 90% detected once. Input material: PBMCs or T cells enriched from blood (not recorded which). These receptors all stem from a woman in her thirties or forties with acute COVID-19. CDR3s include the opening cysteine and the closing phenylalanine or tryptophan. D genes are given only for firm matches. Clone size is shown for a subset of rows, as once, few, many or a class of expanded clone.

cdr3_aa,cdr3_nt,v_call,clone_size,d_call,j_call
CASRLTASHYEQYF,TGTGCCAGCCGTTTGACAGCAAGCCACTACGAGCAGTACTTC,TRBV6-6,NA,NA,TRBJ2-7
CARVDQPQHF,TGCGCCCGGGTGGATCAGCCCCAGCATTTT,TRBV5-1,NA,NA,TRBJ1-5
CASSVATSGGRTDTQYF,TGTGCCAGCAGCGTAGCGACTAGCGGGGGCCGCACAGATACGCAGTATTTT,TRBV9,NA,TRBD2,TRBJ2-3
CAWTFANTGELFF,TGTGCCTGGACGTTCGCGAACACCGGGGAGCTGTTTTTT,TRBV30,NA,NA,TRBJ2-2
CAWSPGTANYGYTF,TGTGCCTGGAGCCCGGGGACAGCTAACTATGGCTACACCTTC,TRBV30,NA,TRBD1,TRBJ1-2
CASSIPGNTEAFF,TGTGCCAGCAGCATCCCCGGGAACACTGAAGCTTTCTTT,TRBV7-9,NA,NA,TRBJ1-1
CASRTQGKGEKLFF,TGTGCCAGCAGAACACAGGGGAAGGGTGAAAAACTGTTTTTT,TRBV27,NA,TRBD1,TRBJ1-4
CASSHHRERNTIYF,TGTGCCAGCAGCCACCACAGGGAAAGGAACACCATATATTTT,TRBV3-1/TRBV3-2,NA,NA,TRBJ1-3
CASSAVTNEKLFF,TGTGCCAGCTCGGCGGTCACAAATGAAAAACTGTTTTTT,TRBV18,few,NA,TRBJ1-4
CASSLGPDGDYGYTF,TGCGCCAGCAGCTTAGGGCCGGACGGGGACTATGGCTACACCTTC,TRBV5-1,NA,NA,TRBJ1-2
CASSGQGISPLHF,TGTGCCAGCAGTGGACAGGGGATTTCACCCCTCCACTTT,TRBV2,NA,TRBD1,TRBJ1-6
CASSGQASVSYEQYF,TGTGCCAGCAGTGGCCAAGCTAGCGTCTCCTACGAGCAGTACTTC,TRBV2,NA,NA,TRBJ2-7
CATSSSGTSTDTQYF,TGTGCCACCAGCAGCTCCGGGACAAGCACAGATACGCAGTATTTT,TRBV15,NA,NA,TRBJ2-3
CASSAGVGQPQHF,TGTGCCAGCAGCGCCGGGGTTGGCCAGCCCCAGCATTTT,TRBV9,NA,NA,TRBJ1-5
CASSFSRNQPQHF,TGTGCCAGCAGTTTTAGTCGCAATCAGCCCCAGCATTTT,TRBV27,NA,NA,TRBJ1-5
CASSRQGSNQPQHF,TGTGCCAGCAGTCGGCAGGGGAGCAATCAGCCCCAGCATTTT,TRBV3-1/TRBV3-2,NA,NA,TRBJ1-5
CASSPFTDTQYF,TGTGCCAGCAGCCCTTTCACAGATACGCAGTATTTT,TRBV9,NA,NA,TRBJ2-3
CASSEGRQTTNEKLFF,TGTGCCAGCAGTGAAGGGCGGCAGACAACTAATGAAAAACTGTTTTTT,TRBV6-1,NA,NA,TRBJ1-4
CASSQGLGTDTQYF,TGTGCCAGCAGCCAAGGACTAGGGACAGATACGCAGTATTTT,TRBV3-1/TRBV3-2,NA,NA,TRBJ2-3
CASSFGQGGSYEQYF,TGTGCCAGCAGCTTTGGACAGGGGGGCTCCTACGAGCAGTACTTC,TRBV4-2,NA,TRBD1,TRBJ2-7
CASSFSGGTQETQYF,TGTGCCAGCAGTTTTAGCGGGGGGACCCAAGAGACCCAGTACTTC,TRBV6-5,NA,TRBD2,TRBJ2-5
CASTSGGWTEAFF,TGTGCCAGCACCTCAGGGGGCTGGACTGAAGCTTTCTTT,TRBV5-8,NA,TRBD1,TRBJ1-1
CASSKTGENTEAFF,TGCGCCAGCAGCAAGACAGGGGAGAACACTGAAGCTTTCTTT,TRBV5-1,NA,TRBD1,TRBJ1-1
CASSPPQGLGYEQYF,TGTGCCAGCAGCCCTCCCCAGGGTTTGGGCTACGAGCAGTACTTC,TRBV7-9,NA,NA,TRBJ2-7
CASSLIGGYGYTF,TGTGCCAGCAGCCTCATTGGCGGGTATGGCTACACCTTC,TRBV5-4,few,NA,TRBJ1-2
CASSFDPGPNSPLHF,TGCGCCAGCAGCTTTGATCCAGGGCCCAATTCACCCCTCCACTTT,TRBV5-1,NA,NA,TRBJ1-6